One T cell receptor (beta chain) is described in this entry. The CDR3 covers 17 residues. The entry originates in a study of T cell responses to AZD1222 COVID-19 vaccine. The method was immunoSEQ multiplex PCR; TCRdb's version includes in-frame clones alone and lacks a portion of them. The repertoire holds 56,000 or so clones, with approximately 85% as singletons. V is TRBV7-5 and J is TRBJ2-4; the table assigns TRBD1, which was not confirmed against the DNA. TRBV7-5 is a pseudogene segment. The TCR comes from an adult in good health. The sequencing used peripheral blood, collected on day 0 of AZD1222 vaccination. The CDR3 loop is CVRSLTPGILAKNIQYF. Written as DNA, the CDR3 is TGTGTCAGAAGCTTAACGCCAGGCATTCTAGCCAAAAACATTCAGTACTTC.